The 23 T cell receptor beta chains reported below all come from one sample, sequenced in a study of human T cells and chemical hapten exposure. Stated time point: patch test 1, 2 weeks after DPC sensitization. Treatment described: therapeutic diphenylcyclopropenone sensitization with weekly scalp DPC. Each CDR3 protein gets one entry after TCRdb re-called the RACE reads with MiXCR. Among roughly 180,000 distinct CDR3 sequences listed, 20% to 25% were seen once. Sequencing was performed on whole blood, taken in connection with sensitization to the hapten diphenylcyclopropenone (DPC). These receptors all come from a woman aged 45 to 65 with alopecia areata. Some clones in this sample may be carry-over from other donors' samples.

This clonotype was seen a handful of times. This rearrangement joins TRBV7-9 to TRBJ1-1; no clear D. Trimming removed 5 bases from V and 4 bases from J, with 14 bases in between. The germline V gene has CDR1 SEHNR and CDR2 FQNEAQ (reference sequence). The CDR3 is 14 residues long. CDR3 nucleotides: TGTGCCAGCAGCCTATTAGGGTCGATCACTGAAGCTTTCTTT. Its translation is CASSLLGSITEAFF.

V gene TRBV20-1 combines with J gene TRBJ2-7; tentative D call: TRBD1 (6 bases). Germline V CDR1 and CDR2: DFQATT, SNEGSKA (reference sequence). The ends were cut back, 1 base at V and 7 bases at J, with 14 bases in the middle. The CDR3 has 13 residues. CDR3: CSARVGDKGEQYF. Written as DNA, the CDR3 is TGCAGTGCTAGAGTCGGGGACAAGGGGGAGCAGTACTTC.

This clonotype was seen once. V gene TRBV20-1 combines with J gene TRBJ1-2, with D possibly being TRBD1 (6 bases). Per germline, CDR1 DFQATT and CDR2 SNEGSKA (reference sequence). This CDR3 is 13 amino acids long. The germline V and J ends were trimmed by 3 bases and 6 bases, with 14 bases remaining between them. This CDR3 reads CSASPAGHHGYTF. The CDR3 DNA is TGCAGTGCTAGTCCCGCGGGACATCATGGCTACACCTTC.

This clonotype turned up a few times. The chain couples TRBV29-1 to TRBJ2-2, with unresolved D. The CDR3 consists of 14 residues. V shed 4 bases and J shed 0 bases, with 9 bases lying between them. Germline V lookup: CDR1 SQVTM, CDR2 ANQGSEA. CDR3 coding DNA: TGCAGCGTTGGTTGGGGTACGAACACCGGGGAGCTGTTTTTT. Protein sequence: CSVGWGTNTGELFF.

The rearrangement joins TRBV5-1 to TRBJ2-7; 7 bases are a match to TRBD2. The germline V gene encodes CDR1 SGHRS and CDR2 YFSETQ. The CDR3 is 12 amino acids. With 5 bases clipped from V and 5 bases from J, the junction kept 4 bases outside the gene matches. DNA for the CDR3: TGCGCCAGCAGGGGAGGGAGTGACGAGCAGTACTTC. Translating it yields CASRGGSDEQYF.

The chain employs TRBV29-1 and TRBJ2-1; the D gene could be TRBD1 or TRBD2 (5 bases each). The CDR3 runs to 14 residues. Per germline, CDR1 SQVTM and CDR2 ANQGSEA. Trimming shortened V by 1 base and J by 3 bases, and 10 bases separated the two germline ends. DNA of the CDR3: TGCAGCGTTGAAGTTTGGGGGATCTACAATGAGCAGTTCTTC. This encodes CSVEVWGIYNEQFF.

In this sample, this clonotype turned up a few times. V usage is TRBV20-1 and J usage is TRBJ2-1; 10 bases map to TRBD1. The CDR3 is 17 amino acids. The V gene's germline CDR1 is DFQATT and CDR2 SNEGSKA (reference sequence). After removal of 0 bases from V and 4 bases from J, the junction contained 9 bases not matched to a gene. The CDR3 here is CSARDVLTGGLYNEQFF. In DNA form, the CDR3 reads TGCAGTGCTAGAGATGTGTTGACAGGGGGCTTATACAATGAGCAGTTCTTC.

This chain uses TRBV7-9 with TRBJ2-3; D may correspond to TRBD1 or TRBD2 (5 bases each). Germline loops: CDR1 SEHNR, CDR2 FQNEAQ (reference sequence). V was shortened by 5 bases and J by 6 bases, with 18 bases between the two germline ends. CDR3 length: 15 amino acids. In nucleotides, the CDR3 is TGTGCCAGCAGCCGACGAGGGGATGAGGTGGATACGCAGTATTTT. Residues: CASSRRGDEVDTQYF.

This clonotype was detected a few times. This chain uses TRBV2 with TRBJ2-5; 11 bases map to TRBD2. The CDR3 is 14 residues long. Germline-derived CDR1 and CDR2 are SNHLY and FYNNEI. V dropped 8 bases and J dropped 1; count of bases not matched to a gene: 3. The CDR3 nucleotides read TGTGCCAGCGGGACTAGCGGTTTCCAAGAGACCCAGTACTTC. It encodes CASGTSGFQETQYF.

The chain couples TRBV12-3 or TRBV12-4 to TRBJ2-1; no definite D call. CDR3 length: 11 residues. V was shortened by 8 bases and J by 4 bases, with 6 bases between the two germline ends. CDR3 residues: CASVTYNEQFF. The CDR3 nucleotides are TGTGCCAGCGTTACTTACAATGAGCAGTTCTTC.

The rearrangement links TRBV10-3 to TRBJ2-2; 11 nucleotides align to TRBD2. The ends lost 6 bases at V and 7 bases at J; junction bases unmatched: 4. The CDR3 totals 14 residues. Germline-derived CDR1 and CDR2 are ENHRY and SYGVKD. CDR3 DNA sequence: TGTGCCATCAGACCCGGGACTAGCGGCGGGGAGCTGTTTTTT. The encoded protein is CAIRPGTSGGELFF.

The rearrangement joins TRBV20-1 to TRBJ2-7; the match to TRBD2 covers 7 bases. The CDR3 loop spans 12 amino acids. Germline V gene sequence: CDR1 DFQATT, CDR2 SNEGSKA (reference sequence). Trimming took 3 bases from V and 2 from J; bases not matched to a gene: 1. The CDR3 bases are TGCAGTGCTAGCGGGAGGACCTACGAGCAGTACTTC. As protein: CSASGRTYEQYF.

The CDR3 DNA reads as TGTGCCACCAGTGATTTGATTCTTCCGGGGGGGAATGAGCAGTTCTTC. This sequence encodes CATSDLILPGGNEQFF. The gene calls are TRBV24-1 and TRBJ2-1, with 8 positions matching TRBD2. CDR1 is KGHDR, CDR2 SFDVKD, per germline. This CDR3 region has 16 residues. Trimming at V came to 0 bases and at J to 7 bases, leaving 7 bases not matched to a gene.

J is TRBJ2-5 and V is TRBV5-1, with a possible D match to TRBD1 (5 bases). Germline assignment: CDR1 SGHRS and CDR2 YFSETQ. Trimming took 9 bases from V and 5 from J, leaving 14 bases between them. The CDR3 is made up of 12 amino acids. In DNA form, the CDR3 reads TGCGCCACCGGTGGGCAGGGCGAGACCCAGTACTTC. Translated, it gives CATGGQGETQYF.

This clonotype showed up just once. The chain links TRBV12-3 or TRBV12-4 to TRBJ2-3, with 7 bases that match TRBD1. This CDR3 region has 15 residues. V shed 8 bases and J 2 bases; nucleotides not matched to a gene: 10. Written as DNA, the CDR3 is TGTGCCAGCGGCGATCCGGGACAGTCCACAGATACGCAGTATTTT. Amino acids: CASGDPGQSTDTQYF.

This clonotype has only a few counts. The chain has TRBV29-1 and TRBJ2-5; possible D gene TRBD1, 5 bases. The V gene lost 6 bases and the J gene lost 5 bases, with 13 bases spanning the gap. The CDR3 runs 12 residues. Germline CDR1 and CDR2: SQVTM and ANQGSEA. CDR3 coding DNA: TGCAGCGTGCTCAGGGATAAGGAGACCCAGTACTTC. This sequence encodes CSVLRDKETQYF.

The CDR3 reads CSIRWDASQETQYF. The CDR3 DNA is TGCAGCATCCGCTGGGACGCCAGTCAAGAGACCCAGTACTTC. The rearrangement uses TRBV29-1 and TRBJ2-5; D might be TRBD1 or TRBD2, each matching 5 bases. CDR1 SQVTM and CDR2 ANQGSEA come from the germline V gene. V was cut by 8 bases and J by 2 bases, with 18 bases left in between. The CDR3 sequence is 14 residues long.

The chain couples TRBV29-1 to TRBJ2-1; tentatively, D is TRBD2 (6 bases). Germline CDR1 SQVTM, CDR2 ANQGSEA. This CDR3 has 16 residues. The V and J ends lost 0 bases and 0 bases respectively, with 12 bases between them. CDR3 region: CSVEEVAASSYNEQFF. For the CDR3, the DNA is TGCAGCGTTGAAGAAGTAGCGGCGAGCTCCTACAATGAGCAGTTCTTC.

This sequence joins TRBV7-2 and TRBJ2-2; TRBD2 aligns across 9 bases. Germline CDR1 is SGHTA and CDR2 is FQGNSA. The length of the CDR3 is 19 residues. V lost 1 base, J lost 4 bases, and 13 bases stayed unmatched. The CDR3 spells CASSLVAFSGRFGTGELFF. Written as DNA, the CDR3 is TGTGCCAGCAGCTTAGTGGCCTTCAGCGGGAGGTTCGGCACCGGGGAGCTGTTTTTT.

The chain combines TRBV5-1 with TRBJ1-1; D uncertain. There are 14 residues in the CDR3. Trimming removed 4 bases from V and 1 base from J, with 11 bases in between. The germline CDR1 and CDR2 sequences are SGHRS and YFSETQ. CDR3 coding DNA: TGCGCCAGCAGCGCGATAGACCAGAACACTGAAGCTTTCTTT. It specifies CASSAIDQNTEAFF. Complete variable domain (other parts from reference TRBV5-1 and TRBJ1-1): KAGVTQTPRYLIKTRGQQVTLSCSPISGHRSVSWYQQTPGQGLQFLFEYFSETQRNKGNFPGRFSGRQFSNSRSEMNVSTLELGDSALYLCASSAIDQNTEAFFGQGTRLTVV.

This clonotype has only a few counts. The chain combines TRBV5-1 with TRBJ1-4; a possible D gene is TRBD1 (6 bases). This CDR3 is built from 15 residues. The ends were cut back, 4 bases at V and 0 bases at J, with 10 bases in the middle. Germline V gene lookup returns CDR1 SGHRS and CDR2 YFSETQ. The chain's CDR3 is CASSTTGPTNEKLFF. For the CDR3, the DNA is TGCGCCAGCAGCACTACAGGGCCAACTAATGAAAAACTGTTTTTT.

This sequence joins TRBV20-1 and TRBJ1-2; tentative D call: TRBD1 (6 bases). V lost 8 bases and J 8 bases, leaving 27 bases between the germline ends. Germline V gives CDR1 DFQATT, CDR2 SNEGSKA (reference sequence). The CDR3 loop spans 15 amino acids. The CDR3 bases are TGCAGTTCCCAGGGGATCATACTAACTCCAGGGGGCTACACCTTC. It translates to CSSQGIILTPGGYTF.

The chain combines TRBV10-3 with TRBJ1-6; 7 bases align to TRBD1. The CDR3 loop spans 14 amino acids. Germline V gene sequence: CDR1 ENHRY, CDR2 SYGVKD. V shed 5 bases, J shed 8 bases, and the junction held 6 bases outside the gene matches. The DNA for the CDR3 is TGTGCCATCAGTAGGGAGGGGGCAGATTCACCCCTCCACTTT. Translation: CAISREGADSPLHF.